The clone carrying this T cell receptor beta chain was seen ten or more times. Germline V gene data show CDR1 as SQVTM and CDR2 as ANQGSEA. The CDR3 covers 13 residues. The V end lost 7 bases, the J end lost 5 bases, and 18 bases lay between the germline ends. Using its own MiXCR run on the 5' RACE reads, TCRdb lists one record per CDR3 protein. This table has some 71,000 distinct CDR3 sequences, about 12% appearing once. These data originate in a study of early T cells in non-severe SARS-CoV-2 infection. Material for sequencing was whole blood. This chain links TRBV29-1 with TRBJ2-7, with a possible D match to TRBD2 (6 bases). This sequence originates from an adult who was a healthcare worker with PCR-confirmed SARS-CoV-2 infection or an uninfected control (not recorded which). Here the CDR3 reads CSAGLTGYDEQYF. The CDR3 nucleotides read TGCAGCGCGGGACTCACTGGTTACGACGAGCAGTACTTC.